This T cell receptor beta chain came from a study of T-cell memory formation after mild COVID-19. For the study at large: Across donors, TCR clusters were largely donor specific. Broader study findings: Largely, contracting CD4+ clones fell within CM and EM, and contracting CD8+ clones within EMRA. That cross-reactive memory joined was suggested by some responding clones appearing in pre-infection memory.

This clonotype was recorded many times. What it recognizes is unknown. TCRdb fed the 5' RACE reads into MiXCR, producing one record per CDR3 protein. The sample shows roughly 300,000 distinct CDR3 sequences, approximately 13% of them seen only once. V lost 3 bases, J lost 4 bases, and 5 bases stayed unmatched. The CDR3 length is 15 residues. Looked up from germline, CDR1 is SGHTA and CDR2 is FQGNSA. Sequenced material: PBMCs or a T cell subset sorted from them (not recorded which). V usage is TRBV7-2 and J usage is TRBJ2-1; TRBD2 matches 8 bases. The TCR sequence derives from a man between 18 and 35 years old who had mild COVID-19 (a few samples of this study predate the infection). Cell type and time point are not known. The chain's CDR3 is CASSLGAGVYNEQFF. Here the CDR3 DNA reads TGTGCCAGCAGCTTGGGAGCGGGGGTGTACAATGAGCAGTTCTTC.